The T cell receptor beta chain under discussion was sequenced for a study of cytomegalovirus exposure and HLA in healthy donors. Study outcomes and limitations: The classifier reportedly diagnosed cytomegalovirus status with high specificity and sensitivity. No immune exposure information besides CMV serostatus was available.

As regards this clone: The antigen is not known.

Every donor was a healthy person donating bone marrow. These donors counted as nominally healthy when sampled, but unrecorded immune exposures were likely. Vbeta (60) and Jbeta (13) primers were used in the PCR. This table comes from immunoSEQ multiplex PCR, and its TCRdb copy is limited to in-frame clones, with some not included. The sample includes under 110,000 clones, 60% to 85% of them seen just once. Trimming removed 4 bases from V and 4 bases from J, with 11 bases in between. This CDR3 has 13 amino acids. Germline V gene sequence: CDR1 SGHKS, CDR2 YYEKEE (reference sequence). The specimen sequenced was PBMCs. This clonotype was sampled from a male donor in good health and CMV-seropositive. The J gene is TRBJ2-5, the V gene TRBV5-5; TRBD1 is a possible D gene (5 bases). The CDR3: CASSPRDRETQYF. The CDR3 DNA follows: TGTGCCAGCAGCCCAAGAGACAGAGAGACCCAGTACTTC. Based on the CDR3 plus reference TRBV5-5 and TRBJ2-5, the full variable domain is DAGVTQSPTHLIKTRGQQVTLRCSPISGHKSVSWYQQVLGQGPQFIFQYYEKEERGRGNFPDRFSARQFPNYSSELNVNALLLGDSALYLCASSPRDRETQYFGPGTRLLVL.